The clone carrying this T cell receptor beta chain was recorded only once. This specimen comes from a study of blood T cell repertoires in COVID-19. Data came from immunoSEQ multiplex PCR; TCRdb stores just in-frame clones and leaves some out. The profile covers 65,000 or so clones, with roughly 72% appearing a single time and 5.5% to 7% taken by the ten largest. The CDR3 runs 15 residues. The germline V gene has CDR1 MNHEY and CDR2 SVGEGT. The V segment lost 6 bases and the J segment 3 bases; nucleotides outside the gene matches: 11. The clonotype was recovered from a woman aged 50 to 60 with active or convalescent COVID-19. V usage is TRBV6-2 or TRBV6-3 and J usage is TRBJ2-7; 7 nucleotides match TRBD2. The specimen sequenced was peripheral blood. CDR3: CASSNWRTGGYEQYF. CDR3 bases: TGTGCCAGCAGCAACTGGAGGACGGGAGGCTACGAGCAGTACTTC.